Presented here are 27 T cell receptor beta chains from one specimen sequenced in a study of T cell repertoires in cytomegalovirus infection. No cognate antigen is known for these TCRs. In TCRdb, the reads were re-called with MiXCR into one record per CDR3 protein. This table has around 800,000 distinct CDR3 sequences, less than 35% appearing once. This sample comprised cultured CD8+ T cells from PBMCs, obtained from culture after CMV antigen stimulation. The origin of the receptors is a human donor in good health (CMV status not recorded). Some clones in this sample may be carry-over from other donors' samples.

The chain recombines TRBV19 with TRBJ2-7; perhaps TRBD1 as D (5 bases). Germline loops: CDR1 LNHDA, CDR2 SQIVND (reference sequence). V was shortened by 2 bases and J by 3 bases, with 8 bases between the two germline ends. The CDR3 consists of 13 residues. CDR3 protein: CASSIQGNYEQYF. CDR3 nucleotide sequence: TGTGCCAGTAGTATACAGGGAAACTACGAGCAGTACTTC.

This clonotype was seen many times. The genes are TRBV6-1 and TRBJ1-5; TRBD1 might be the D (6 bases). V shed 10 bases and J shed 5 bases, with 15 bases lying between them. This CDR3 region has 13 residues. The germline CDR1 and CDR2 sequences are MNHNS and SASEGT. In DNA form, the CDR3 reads TGTGCCACCGGAGGGGACACCTATCAGCCCCAGCATTTT. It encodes CATGGDTYQPQHF.

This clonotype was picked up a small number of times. The CDR3: CASSLTAGVAYEQYV. In DNA form, the CDR3 reads TGTGCCAGCAGCTTGACCGCAGGGGTCGCCTACGAGCAGTACGTC. V gene TRBV5-6 combines with J gene TRBJ2-7; tentative D call: TRBD1 (6 bases). V lost 1 base, J lost 2 bases, and 13 bases lay in between. CDR3 length: 15 amino acids. Germline V gene data show CDR1 as SGHDT and CDR2 as YYEEEE.

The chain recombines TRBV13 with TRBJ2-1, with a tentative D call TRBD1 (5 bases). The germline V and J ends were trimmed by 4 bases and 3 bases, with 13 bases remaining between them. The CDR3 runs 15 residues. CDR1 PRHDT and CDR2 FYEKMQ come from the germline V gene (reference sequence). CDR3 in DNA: TGTGCCAGCAGCTGGCCAGGGCGGTACTACAATGAGCAGTTCTTC. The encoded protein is CASSWPGRYYNEQFF.

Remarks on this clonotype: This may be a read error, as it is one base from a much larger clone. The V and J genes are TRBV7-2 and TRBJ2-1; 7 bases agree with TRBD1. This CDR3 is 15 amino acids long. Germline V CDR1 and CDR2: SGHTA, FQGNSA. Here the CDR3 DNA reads TGTGCCAGCCGCTTCGAGGGGGCTCTAAGAAATGAGCAGTTCTTC. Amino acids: CASRFEGALRNEQFF.

CDR3 protein: CASSEVEGLHGYTF. CDR3 sequence (DNA): TGTGCCAGCAGTGAAGTGGAGGGGTTGCATGGCTACACCTTC. J is TRBJ1-2 and V is TRBV6-1, with a tentative D call TRBD1 (5 bases). This CDR3 has 14 residues. The V end was cut by 1 base, the J end by 6 bases, with 12 bases between. Germline-derived CDR1 and CDR2 are MNHNS and SASEGT.

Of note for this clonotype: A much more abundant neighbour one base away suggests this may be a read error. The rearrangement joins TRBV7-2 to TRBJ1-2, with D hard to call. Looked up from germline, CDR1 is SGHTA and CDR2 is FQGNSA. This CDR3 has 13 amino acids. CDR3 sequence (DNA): TGTGCCAACAGCTCCGACACCTCCTATGGCTACACCTTC. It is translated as CANSSDTSYGYTF.

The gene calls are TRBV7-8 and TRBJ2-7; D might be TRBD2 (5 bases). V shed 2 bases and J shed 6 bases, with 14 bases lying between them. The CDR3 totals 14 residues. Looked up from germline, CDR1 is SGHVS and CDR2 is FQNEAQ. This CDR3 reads CASSLIASTLEQYF. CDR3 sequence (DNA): TGTGCCAGCAGCTTAATAGCGTCTACTCTCGAGCAGTACTTC.

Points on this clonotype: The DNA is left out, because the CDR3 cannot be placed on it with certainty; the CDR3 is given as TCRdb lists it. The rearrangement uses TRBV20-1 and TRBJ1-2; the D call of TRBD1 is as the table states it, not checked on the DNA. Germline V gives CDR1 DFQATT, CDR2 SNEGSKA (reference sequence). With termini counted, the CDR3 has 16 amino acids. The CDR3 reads CSAPRGDSGQGYGYTF.

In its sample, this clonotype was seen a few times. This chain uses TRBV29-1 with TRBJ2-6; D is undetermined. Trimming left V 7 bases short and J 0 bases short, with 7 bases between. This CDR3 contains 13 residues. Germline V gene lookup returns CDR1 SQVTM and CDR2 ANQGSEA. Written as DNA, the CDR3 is TGCAGCGCCATCAGCTCTGGGGCCAACGTCCTGACTTTC. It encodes CSAISSGANVLTF.

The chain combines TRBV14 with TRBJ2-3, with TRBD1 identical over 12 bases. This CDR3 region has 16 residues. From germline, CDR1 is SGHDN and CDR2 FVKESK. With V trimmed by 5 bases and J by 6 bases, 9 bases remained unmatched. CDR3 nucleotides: TGTGCCAGCAGCATGGGACAGGGGGCACCCACCGATACGCAGTATTTT. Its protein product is CASSMGQGAPTDTQYF.

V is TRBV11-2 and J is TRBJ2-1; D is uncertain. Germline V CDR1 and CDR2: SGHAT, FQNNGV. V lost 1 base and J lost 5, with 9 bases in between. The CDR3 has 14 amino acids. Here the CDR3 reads CASSLGLTDNEQFF. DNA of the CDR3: TGTGCCAGCAGCTTAGGTTTAACAGACAATGAGCAGTTCTTC. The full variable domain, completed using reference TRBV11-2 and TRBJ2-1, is EAGVAQSPRYKIIEKRQSVAFWCNPISGHATLYWYQQILGQGPKLLIQFQNNGVVDDSQLPKDRFSAERLKGVDSTLKIQPAKLEDSAVYLCASSLGLTDNEQFFGPGTRLTVL.

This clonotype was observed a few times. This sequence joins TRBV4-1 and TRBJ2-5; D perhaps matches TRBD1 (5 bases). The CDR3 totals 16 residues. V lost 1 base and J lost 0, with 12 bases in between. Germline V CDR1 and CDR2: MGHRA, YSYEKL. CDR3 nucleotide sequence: TGCGCCAGCAGCCAAGTAGGAGACAGCGACCAAGAGACCCAGTACTTC. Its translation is CASSQVGDSDQETQYF.

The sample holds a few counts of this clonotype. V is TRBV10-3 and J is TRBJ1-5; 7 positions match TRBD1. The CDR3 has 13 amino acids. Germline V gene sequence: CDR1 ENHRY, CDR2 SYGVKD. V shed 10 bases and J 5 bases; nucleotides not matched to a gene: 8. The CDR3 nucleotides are TGTGCCACCCAGACAGGGATTGATCAGCCCCAGCATTTT. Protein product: CATQTGIDQPQHF.

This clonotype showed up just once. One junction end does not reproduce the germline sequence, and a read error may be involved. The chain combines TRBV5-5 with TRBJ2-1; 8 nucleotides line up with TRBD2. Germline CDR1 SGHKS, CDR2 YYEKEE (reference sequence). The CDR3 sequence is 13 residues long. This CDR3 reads CANSPGGSNEQFF. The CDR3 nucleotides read TGTGCCAACAGCCCGGGGGGGTCTAATGAGCAGTTCTTC.

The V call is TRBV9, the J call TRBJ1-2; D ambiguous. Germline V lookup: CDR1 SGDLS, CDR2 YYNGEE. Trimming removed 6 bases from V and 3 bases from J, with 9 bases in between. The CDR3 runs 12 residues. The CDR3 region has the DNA TGTGCCAGCACCCACCCCCACTATGGCTACACCTTC. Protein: CASTHPHYGYTF.

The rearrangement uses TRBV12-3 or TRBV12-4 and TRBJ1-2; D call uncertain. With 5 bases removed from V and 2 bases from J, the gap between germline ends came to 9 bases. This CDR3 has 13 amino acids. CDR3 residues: CASSEDGNYGYTF. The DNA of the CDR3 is TGTGCCAGCAGTGAGGACGGAAACTATGGCTACACCTTC.

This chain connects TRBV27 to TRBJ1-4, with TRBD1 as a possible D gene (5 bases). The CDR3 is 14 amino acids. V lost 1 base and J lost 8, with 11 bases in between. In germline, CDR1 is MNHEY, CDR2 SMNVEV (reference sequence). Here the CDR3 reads CASSLLVAGEKLFF. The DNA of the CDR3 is TGTGCCAGCAGTTTATTGGTGGCAGGGGAAAAACTGTTTTTT.

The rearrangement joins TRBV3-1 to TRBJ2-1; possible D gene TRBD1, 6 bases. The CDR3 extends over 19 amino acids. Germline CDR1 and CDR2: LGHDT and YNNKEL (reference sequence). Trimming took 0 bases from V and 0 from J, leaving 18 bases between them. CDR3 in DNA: TGTGCCAGCAGCCAAGATCTTGGGGGCGAGGGGAGCTCCTACAATGAGCAGTTCTTC. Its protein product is CASSQDLGGEGSSYNEQFF.

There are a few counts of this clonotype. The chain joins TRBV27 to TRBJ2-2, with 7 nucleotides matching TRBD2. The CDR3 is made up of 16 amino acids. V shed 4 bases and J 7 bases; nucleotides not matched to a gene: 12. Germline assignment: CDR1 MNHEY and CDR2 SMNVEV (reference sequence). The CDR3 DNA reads TGTGCCAGCAGTTGGGGGGGGAGCTCGTACGTCGGGGAGCTGTTTTTT. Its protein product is CASSWGGSSYVGELFF.

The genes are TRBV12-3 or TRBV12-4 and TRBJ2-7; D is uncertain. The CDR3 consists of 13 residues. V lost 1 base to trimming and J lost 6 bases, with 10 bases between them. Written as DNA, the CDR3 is TGTGCCAGCAGTTTAGGCAAAGGGCGCGAGCAGTACTTC. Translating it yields CASSLGKGREQYF.

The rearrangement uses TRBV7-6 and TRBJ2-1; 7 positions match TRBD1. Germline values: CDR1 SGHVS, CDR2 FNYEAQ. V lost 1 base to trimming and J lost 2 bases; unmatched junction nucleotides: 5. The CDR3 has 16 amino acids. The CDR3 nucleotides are TGTGCCAGCAGCTTAGAAGACAGGGACCCCTACAATGAGCAGTTCTTC. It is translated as CASSLEDRDPYNEQFF.

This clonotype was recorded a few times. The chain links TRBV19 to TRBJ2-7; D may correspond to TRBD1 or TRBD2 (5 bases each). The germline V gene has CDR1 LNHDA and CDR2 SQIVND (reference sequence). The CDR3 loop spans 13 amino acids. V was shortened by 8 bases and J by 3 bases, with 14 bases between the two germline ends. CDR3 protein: CASEGRWDYEQYF. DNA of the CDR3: TGTGCCAGTGAGGGACGGTGGGACTACGAGCAGTACTTC.

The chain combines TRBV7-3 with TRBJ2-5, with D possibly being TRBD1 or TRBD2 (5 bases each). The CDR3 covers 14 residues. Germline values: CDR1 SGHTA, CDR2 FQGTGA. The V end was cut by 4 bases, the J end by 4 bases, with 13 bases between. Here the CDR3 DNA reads TGTGCCAGCAGCTCGTCCGGGGCCGCAGAGACCCAGTACTTC. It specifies CASSSSGAAETQYF.

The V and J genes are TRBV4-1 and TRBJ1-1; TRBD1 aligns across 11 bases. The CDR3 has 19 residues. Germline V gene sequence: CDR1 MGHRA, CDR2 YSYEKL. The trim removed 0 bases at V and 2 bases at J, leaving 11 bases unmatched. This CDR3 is CASSQEVRTGGVTNTEAFF. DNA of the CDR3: TGCGCCAGCAGCCAAGAAGTTAGGACAGGGGGCGTCACAAACACTGAAGCTTTCTTT.

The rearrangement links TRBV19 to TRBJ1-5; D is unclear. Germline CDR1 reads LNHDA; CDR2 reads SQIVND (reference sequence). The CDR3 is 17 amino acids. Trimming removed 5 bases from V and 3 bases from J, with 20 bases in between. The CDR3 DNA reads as TGTGCCAGTAGTTCGATACTGGTTTTCGGTTTCAATCAGCCCCAGCATTTT. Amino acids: CASSSILVFGFNQPQHF.

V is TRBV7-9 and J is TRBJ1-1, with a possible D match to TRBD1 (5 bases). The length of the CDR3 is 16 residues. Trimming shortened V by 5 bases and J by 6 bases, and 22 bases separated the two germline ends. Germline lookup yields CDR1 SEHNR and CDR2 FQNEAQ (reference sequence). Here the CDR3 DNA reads TGTGCCAGCAGCCCCCTGGGGGAGGAGCCTTTTGCTGAAGCTTTCTTT. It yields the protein CASSPLGEEPFAEAFF.